These 24 T cell receptor beta chains came from one sample sequenced in a study of beta chain features in type 1 diabetes. Study-wide results and limits: Type 1 diabetes patients had TCRB CDR3s that were shorter (moderately but significantly so) in all four CD4+ subsets.

The whole isolated RNA underwent reverse transcription, so sequencing captured expressed TCRB transcripts. Some clones are missing from TCRdb's copy, which holds only in-frame ones; the method was immunoSEQ multiplex PCR. In the table there are 200,000 to 250,000 clones, approximately 13% of which are singletons. What these receptors recognize is not known. Sequencing input: naive CD4+ T cells from blood. The receptors come from a man aged 25-45 years with type 1 diabetes.

The chain is built from TRBV5-6 and TRBJ2-5; D is possibly TRBD1 (7 bases). The CDR3 totals 14 residues. Deletions cut 6 bases from V and 5 bases from J, with 17 bases between. Germline V gene data show CDR1 as SGHDT and CDR2 as YYEEEE. The CDR3 here is CASTPQGGSETQYF. CDR3 bases: TGTGCCAGCACTCCTCAGGGGGGTTCTGAGACCCAGTACTTC.

This clone was seen a few times. The CDR3 coding sequence is TGTGCCAGCAGCCAAGATATTAGCTATGGCTACACCTTC. Protein: CASSQDISYGYTF. V and J are TRBV4-2 and TRBJ1-2; D is unclear. The germline V gene has CDR1 LGHNA and CDR2 YNFKEQ. This CDR3 is built from 13 residues. Trimming shortened V by 0 bases and J by 4 bases, and 6 bases separated the two germline ends.

This clone was picked up a small number of times. The V and J genes are TRBV6-1 and TRBJ2-7; perhaps TRBD1 as D (6 bases). The germline V gene has CDR1 MNHNS and CDR2 SASEGT. The CDR3 has 16 amino acids. V was clipped by 4 bases and J by 0 bases, with 16 bases between them. The CDR3 coding sequence is TGTGCCAGCAGTGGACCGACCCGGGACATCTCCTACGAGCAGTACTTC. This sequence encodes CASSGPTRDISYEQYF.

This clone has more than one count but fewer than ten. CDR3 nucleotide sequence: TGTGCCAGCGGAAGACTAGCGGGGGGCGCAGATACGCAGTATTTT. It translates to CASGRLAGGADTQYF. V and J are TRBV2 and TRBJ2-3; 13 bases line up with TRBD2. Trimming removed 8 bases from V and 4 bases from J; junction bases left unmatched: 6. There are 15 residues in the CDR3. Germline V gene sequence: CDR1 SNHLY, CDR2 FYNNEI.

Concerning this clone: Within the sample, other DNA sequences also encode this same CDR3. The chain is built from TRBV2 and TRBJ2-7; D gene uncertain. The CDR3 contains 11 residues. The V end lost 4 bases, the J end lost 4 bases, and 5 bases lay between the germline ends. CDR1 is SNHLY, CDR2 FYNNEI, per germline. The CDR3 protein is CASSGGYEQYF. In DNA form, the CDR3 reads TGTGCCAGCAGTGGAGGTTACGAGCAGTACTTC.

This clone came up a few times. The chain combines TRBV10-3 with TRBJ2-2, with 10 bases that match TRBD1. This CDR3 is 14 amino acids long. The germline CDR1 and CDR2 sequences are ENHRY and SYGVKD. V lost 10 bases and J lost 1; bases outside the gene matches: 3. This CDR3 is CATGTGVNTGELFF. For the CDR3, the DNA is TGTGCCACCGGGACAGGGGTGAACACCGGGGAGCTGTTTTTT.

This clone was found a few times. The rearrangement links TRBV4-1 to TRBJ2-1, with 8 bases that match TRBD2. Germline CDR1 is MGHRA and CDR2 is YSYEKL. The CDR3 consists of 15 residues. V gave up 0 bases and J gave up 9 bases; unmatched junction bases: 7. CDR3 region: CASSQEVAGPSEQFF. The CDR3, as DNA: TGCGCCAGCAGCCAAGAGGTAGCGGGACCTAGTGAGCAGTTCTTC.

The sample holds one count of this clone. V and J are TRBV11-1 and TRBJ1-2, with D uncertain. V lost 5 bases, J lost 8 bases, and 24 bases lay in between. This CDR3 comprises 16 residues. Germline assignment: CDR1 SGHAT and CDR2 FQDESV (reference sequence). The CDR3 bases are TGTGCCAGCAGCCGAGATCCGGGTTCAAGACTGAGGGGCTACACCTTC. Its protein is CASSRDPGSRLRGYTF.

The gene calls are TRBV10-3 and TRBJ2-6, with D tentatively TRBD2 (5 bases). This CDR3 spans 16 amino acids. The V and J ends lost 2 bases and 2 bases respectively, with 10 bases between them. Germline CDR1 is ENHRY and CDR2 is SYGVKD. The CDR3 here is CAISEGGGPGANVLTF. The CDR3 nucleotides are TGTGCCATCAGTGAGGGAGGCGGTCCTGGGGCCAACGTCCTGACTTTC.

This chain joins TRBV5-1 and TRBJ2-3; 7 nucleotides agree with TRBD2. This CDR3 spans 14 amino acids. CDR1 and CDR2 (germline): SGHRS, YFSETQ. V lost 0 bases and J lost 4; bases outside the gene matches: 2. The CDR3 here is CASSLGLAADTQYF. The CDR3 nucleotides are TGCGCCAGCAGCTTGGGACTAGCAGCAGATACGCAGTATTTT.

This clone was detected a few times. V and J are TRBV29-1 and TRBJ2-5; tentative D call: TRBD2 (7 bases). Germline values: CDR1 SQVTM, CDR2 ANQGSEA. The CDR3 has 14 amino acids. Trimming shortened V by 4 bases and J by 11 bases, and 23 bases separated the two germline ends. The chain's CDR3 is CSVGNGAGAREQYF. The CDR3 coding sequence is TGCAGCGTTGGGAACGGGGCGGGGGCACGGGAGCAGTACTTC.

J is TRBJ1-1 and V is TRBV14; no reliable D call. CDR1 is SGHDN, CDR2 FVKESK, per germline. This CDR3 region has 15 residues. With 1 base removed from V and 0 bases from J, the gap between germline ends came to 9 bases. Here the CDR3 DNA reads TGTGCCAGCAGCCAAGCAAACAGACTGAACACTGAAGCTTTCTTT. As protein: CASSQANRLNTEAFF.

The CDR3 sequence is CASSEVGAANTGELFF. The CDR3 DNA follows: TGTGCCAGCAGTGAAGTTGGGGCAGCCAACACCGGGGAGCTGTTTTTT. The chain joins TRBV2 to TRBJ2-2, with D possibly being TRBD1 (5 bases). V gave up 1 base and J gave up 2 bases, with 11 bases separating them. The CDR3 totals 16 residues. Germline V CDR1 and CDR2: SNHLY, FYNNEI.

This chain joins TRBV5-4 and TRBJ1-4; no firm D call. Germline V gene data show CDR1 as SGHNT and CDR2 as YYREEE (reference sequence). The CDR3 totals 13 residues. Trimming removed 0 bases from V and 8 bases from J, with 8 bases in between. This CDR3 reads CASSLGAAEKLFF. The CDR3, as DNA: TGTGCCAGCAGCTTGGGGGCCGCCGAAAAACTGTTTTTT.

This clone was observed a few times. The chain uses TRBV5-1 and TRBJ2-5; TRBD1 agrees at 11 bases. Trimming cost V 2 bases and J 1 base; bases outside gene matches: 4. Germline V gene sequence: CDR1 SGHRS, CDR2 YFSETQ. The length of the CDR3 is 16 residues. The CDR3 sequence is CASSFSGTGGQETQYF. The CDR3 DNA sequence: TGCGCCAGCAGCTTCTCCGGGACAGGGGGCCAAGAGACCCAGTACTTC.

The chain employs TRBV6-6 and TRBJ1-2; D is possibly TRBD1 (5 bases). CDR1 is MNHNY and CDR2 is SVGAGI in the germline V gene (reference sequence). V lost 2 bases and J lost 7, with 14 bases in between. This CDR3 contains 14 residues. The DNA for the CDR3 is TGTGCCAGCAGTTACGAGACAGAGGCTGCTGGCTACACCTTC. It is translated as CASSYETEAAGYTF.

This clone was seen more than once but under ten times. The V call is TRBV10-3, the J call TRBJ1-1; TRBD1 matches 9 bases. The CDR3 runs to 13 residues. Germline assignment: CDR1 ENHRY and CDR2 SYGVKD. Trimming at V came to 1 base and at J to 11 bases, leaving 5 bases not matched to a gene. This chain's CDR3 is CAISEWRGTGAFF. Written as DNA, the CDR3 is TGTGCCATCAGTGAGTGGAGGGGGACAGGGGCTTTCTTT.

V and J are TRBV11-3 and TRBJ1-5; D is possibly TRBD1 (6 bases). V lost 5 bases and J lost 8, with 16 bases in between. The CDR3 covers 14 residues. The V gene's germline CDR1 is SGHNT and CDR2 YENEEA. In DNA, the CDR3 is TGTGCCAGCAGCCATCCTAACAGGGCAAAGCCCCAGCATTTT. Translation gives CASSHPNRAKPQHF.

This clone has only a few counts. V is TRBV7-2 and J is TRBJ2-5, with 14 positions matching TRBD2. The J segment lost 8 bases and the V segment lost 5 bases, leaving 7 bases of the junction unmatched. The CDR3 runs 15 residues. Germline CDR1 is SGHTA and CDR2 is FQGNSA. The CDR3 DNA is TGTGCCAGCAGCCCAGGACTAGCGGGAGGTTTCACCCAGTACTTC. Translation: CASSPGLAGGFTQYF.

The chain combines TRBV27 with TRBJ2-3; D is perhaps TRBD2 (6 bases). This CDR3 is 14 amino acids long. Germline CDR1 is MNHEY and CDR2 is SMNVEV (reference sequence). V shed 6 bases and J shed 4 bases, with 14 bases lying between them. CDR3 bases: TGTGCCAGCAGACTGACTAGGAAATCAGATACGCAGTATTTT. Its protein product is CASRLTRKSDTQYF.

This clone was observed a few times. The V and J genes are TRBV5-4 and TRBJ1-4; possible D gene TRBD1, 5 bases. Germline V gene lookup returns CDR1 SGHNT and CDR2 YYREEE (reference sequence). Trimming left V 0 bases short and J 8 bases short, with 14 bases between. The CDR3 sequence is 15 residues long. This CDR3 reads CASSLGGLEGEKLFF. The CDR3 DNA follows: TGTGCCAGCAGCTTGGGGGGATTGGAGGGGGAAAAACTGTTTTTT. The full variable domain, with the rest looked up from reference TRBV5-4 and TRBJ1-4, is ETGVTQSPTHLIKTRGQQVTLRCSSQSGHNTVSWYQQALGQGPQFIFQYYREEENGRGNFPPRFSGLQFPNYSSELNVNALELDDSALYLCASSLGGLEGEKLFFGSGTQLSVL.

This chain joins TRBV6-5 and TRBJ2-3, with 15 bases aligning to TRBD2. J was trimmed by 11 bases and V by 6 bases; bases with no gene match: 3. The CDR3 runs to 13 residues. In germline, CDR1 is MNHEY, CDR2 SVGAGI. CDR3 in DNA: TGTGCCAGCAGCCTGGGACTAGCGGGGGGGCAGTATTTT. It codes for CASSLGLAGGQYF.

CDR3 residues: CASSRTSGSTDTQYF. In DNA form, the CDR3 reads TGTGCCAGCAGCCGTACTAGCGGGAGTACAGATACGCAGTATTTT. The V gene is TRBV9, the J gene TRBJ2-3, with 11 bases that match TRBD2. This CDR3 has 15 amino acids. The V gene end was trimmed by 4 bases and the J gene end by 3 bases; junction bases not matched to a gene: 4. Per germline, CDR1 SGDLS and CDR2 YYNGEE.

The chain carries TRBV5-1 and TRBJ2-3; 9 nucleotides line up with TRBD2. Trimming at V came to 3 bases and at J to 3 bases, leaving 5 bases not matched to a gene. Germline CDR1 is SGHRS and CDR2 is YFSETQ. This CDR3 is 15 amino acids long. CDR3 residues: CASSSRAGGTDTQYF. For the CDR3, the DNA is TGCGCCAGCAGCTCCCGAGCGGGAGGTACAGATACGCAGTATTTT.